The 17 T cell receptor beta chains below were found in one sample sequenced in a study of cytomegalovirus exposure and HLA in healthy donors. It was with 60 Vbeta and 13 Jbeta primers that the PCR ran. Here immunoSEQ multiplex PCR was the method, and the copy in TCRdb shows in-frame clones only, minus some. Its table lists about 40,000 clones. The sample taken for sequencing was PBMCs. All receptors come from a man aged 25-40 years in good health and CMV-seronegative.

The V and J genes are TRBV7-2 and TRBJ2-7; D gene uncertain. CDR3 length: 15 amino acids. Germline values: CDR1 SGHTA, CDR2 FQGNSA. Trimming stripped 1 base from V and 4 bases from J, with 14 bases between. In nucleotides, the CDR3 is TGTGCCAGCAGCTTAGGTCGGCACAGCATTTACGAGCAGTACTTC. Its translation is CASSLGRHSIYEQYF.

The chain employs TRBV29-1 and TRBJ1-2, with 8 bases identical to TRBD1. Germline V gene sequence: CDR1 SQVTM, CDR2 ANQGSEA. The CDR3 loop spans 14 amino acids. The V segment lost 3 bases and the J segment 4 bases; nucleotides outside the gene matches: 7. The CDR3 coding sequence is TGCAGCGTTGATGCCGGGACAGGAAGCTATGGCTACACCTTC. The encoded protein is CSVDAGTGSYGYTF.

The chain links TRBV5-1 to TRBJ2-6; 9 bases match TRBD1. Losses at the gene ends were 9 bases for V and 0 bases for J; bases not matched to a gene: 7. Germline-derived CDR1 and CDR2 are SGHRS and YFSETQ. The CDR3 is made up of 16 amino acids. The CDR3 here is CATKDRGGSGANVLTF. CDR3 nucleotides: TGCGCCACCAAGGACAGGGGAGGCTCTGGGGCCAACGTCCTGACTTTC. Full variable domain (remainder filled in from reference TRBV5-1 and TRBJ2-6): KAGVTQTPRYLIKTRGQQVTLSCSPISGHRSVSWYQQTPGQGLQFLFEYFSETQRNKGNFPGRFSGRQFSNSRSEMNVSTLELGDSALYLCATKDRGGSGANVLTFGAGSRLTVL.

This rearrangement joins TRBV10-2 to TRBJ2-2; 13 positions agree with TRBD2. There are 18 residues in the CDR3. Trimming cost V 3 bases and J 6 bases; bases outside gene matches: 10. Germline-derived CDR1 and CDR2 are WSHSY and SAAADI. The CDR3 DNA reads TGCGCCAGCAGTGACTCAAAAACGGGACTAGCGGGACCCGGGGAGCTGTTTTTT. Residues: CASSDSKTGLAGPGELFF.

The chain is built from TRBV5-1 and TRBJ1-5; possibly TRBD1 for D (5 bases). CDR1 SGHRS and CDR2 YFSETQ come from the germline V gene. The length of the CDR3 is 14 residues. V was shortened by 0 bases and J by 5 bases, with 9 bases between the two germline ends. CDR3 protein: CASSLDGADQPQHF. CDR3 DNA sequence: TGCGCCAGCAGCTTGGATGGGGCAGATCAGCCCCAGCATTTT.

The chain is built from TRBV7-2 and TRBJ2-3; maybe TRBD2 (5 bases). Deletions cut 2 bases from V and 1 base from J, with 7 bases between. This CDR3 has 14 residues. Germline V gives CDR1 SGHTA, CDR2 FQGNSA. The CDR3 sequence: CASSLWRGTDTQYF. As DNA, the CDR3 is TGTGCCAGCAGCTTATGGCGGGGCACAGATACGCAGTATTTT.

The rearrangement joins TRBV27 to TRBJ2-7, with TRBD1 matching 9 bases. This CDR3 contains 16 residues. V gave up 4 bases and J gave up 2 bases; unmatched junction bases: 9. Germline V gene data show CDR1 as MNHEY and CDR2 as SMNVEV (reference sequence). CDR3 amino acids: CASSSPRTGETYEQYF. CDR3 nucleotide sequence: TGTGCCAGCAGTTCCCCCCGGACAGGGGAGACCTACGAGCAGTACTTC.

About this clone itself: A junction end diverges from the germline sequence, so it may reflect a read error. The chain employs TRBV5-1 and TRBJ2-5, with 11 bases lining up with TRBD2. The germline gives CDR1 SGHRS, CDR2 YFSETQ. CDR3 length: 16 amino acids. The CDR3 nucleotides read TGCGCCAGCAGCTTGGGGCTAGCGGGAGGAACAGAGAACCAGTACTTC. This codes for CASSLGLAGGTENQYF.

The V and J genes are TRBV9 and TRBJ2-7; the match to TRBD1 covers 7 bases. V gave up 5 bases and J gave up 7 bases; unmatched junction bases: 12. This CDR3 has 14 amino acids. The germline V gene has CDR1 SGDLS and CDR2 YYNGEE. Here the CDR3 reads CASRLSLQGKEQYF. DNA for the CDR3: TGTGCCAGCAGGCTTTCGTTACAGGGGAAGGAGCAGTACTTC.

V is TRBV9 and J is TRBJ2-3; no clear D. The V and J ends lost 1 base and 0 bases respectively, with 12 bases between them. The CDR3 extends over 16 amino acids. Germline values: CDR1 SGDLS, CDR2 YYNGEE. The CDR3 DNA follows: TGTGCCAGCAGCGTATATCAGCGATCTAGCACAGATACGCAGTATTTT. It yields the protein CASSVYQRSSTDTQYF. Full variable domain (rest looked up from reference TRBV9 and TRBJ2-3): DSGVTQTPKHLITATGQRVTLRCSPRSGDLSVYWYQQSLDQGLQFLIQYYNGEERAKGNILERFSAQQFPDLHSELNLSSLELGDSALYFCASSVYQRSSTDTQYFGPGTRLTVL.

The chain employs TRBV9 and TRBJ2-3; the D gene is possibly TRBD2 (6 bases). There are 14 residues in the CDR3. V lost 0 bases to trimming and J lost 5 bases, with 10 bases between them. CDR1 is SGDLS, CDR2 YYNGEE, per germline. CDR3 coding DNA: TGTGCCAGCAGCGTAGGGACTACCGGAGATACGCAGTATTTT. This encodes CASSVGTTGDTQYF.

J is TRBJ1-3 and V is TRBV29-1; maybe TRBD1 (6 bases). The CDR3 sequence is 14 residues long. V shed 0 bases and J shed 0 bases, with 6 bases lying between them. The germline CDR1 and CDR2 sequences are SQVTM and ANQGSEA. The CDR3: CSVEDRGSGNTIYF. The CDR3 DNA is TGCAGCGTTGAAGACAGGGGCTCTGGAAACACCATATATTTT.

In DNA, the CDR3 is TGTGCCAGCAGCTTGGGCGTTAACTCTGGAAACACCATATATTTT. Translated: CASSLGVNSGNTIYF. The genes are TRBV5-6 and TRBJ1-3; D unclear. CDR3 length: 15 residues. CDR1 is SGHDT and CDR2 is YYEEEE in the germline V gene. Trimming took 0 bases from V and 0 from J, leaving 7 bases between them.

The chain uses TRBV19 and TRBJ2-5; 7 bases line up with TRBD1. The CDR3 spans 15 residues. The ends lost 4 bases at V and 0 bases at J; junction bases unmatched: 5. Germline lookup yields CDR1 LNHDA and CDR2 SQIVND (reference sequence). The CDR3 DNA reads as TGTGCCAGTAGTACCCGGGACAGATACCAAGAGACCCAGTACTTC. Protein: CASSTRDRYQETQYF.

This chain links TRBV12-5 with TRBJ1-1; no reliable D call. CDR1 is LGHNT and CDR2 is FRNRAP in the germline V gene. V shed 0 bases and J shed 5 bases, with 19 bases lying between them. The CDR3 covers 17 residues. CDR3 sequence reads: CASGLVLGRAGSTEAFF. CDR3 DNA: TGTGCTAGTGGTTTGGTACTAGGGAGGGCTGGAAGTACTGAAGCTTTCTTT.

The chain couples TRBV7-2 to TRBJ2-3; TRBD2 is a possible D gene (5 bases). Germline V CDR1 and CDR2: SGHTA, FQGNSA. This CDR3 is 14 amino acids long. Trimming took 1 base from V and 1 from J, leaving 6 bases between them. The CDR3 DNA is TGTGCCAGCAGCTTAGGGCGGGGCACAGATACGCAGTATTTT. It codes for CASSLGRGTDTQYF.

This chain's CDR3 is CASSPAEFGQTNSPLHF. CDR3 DNA sequence: TGCGCCAGCAGCCCGGCCGAATTCGGACAGACAAATTCACCCCTCCACTTT. This chain uses TRBV4-3 with TRBJ1-6; a weak D match, TRBD1 (6 bases). Germline V gene sequence: CDR1 LGHNA, CDR2 YSLEER. The V gene lost 4 bases and the J gene lost 7 bases, with 20 bases spanning the gap. The CDR3 has 17 residues.